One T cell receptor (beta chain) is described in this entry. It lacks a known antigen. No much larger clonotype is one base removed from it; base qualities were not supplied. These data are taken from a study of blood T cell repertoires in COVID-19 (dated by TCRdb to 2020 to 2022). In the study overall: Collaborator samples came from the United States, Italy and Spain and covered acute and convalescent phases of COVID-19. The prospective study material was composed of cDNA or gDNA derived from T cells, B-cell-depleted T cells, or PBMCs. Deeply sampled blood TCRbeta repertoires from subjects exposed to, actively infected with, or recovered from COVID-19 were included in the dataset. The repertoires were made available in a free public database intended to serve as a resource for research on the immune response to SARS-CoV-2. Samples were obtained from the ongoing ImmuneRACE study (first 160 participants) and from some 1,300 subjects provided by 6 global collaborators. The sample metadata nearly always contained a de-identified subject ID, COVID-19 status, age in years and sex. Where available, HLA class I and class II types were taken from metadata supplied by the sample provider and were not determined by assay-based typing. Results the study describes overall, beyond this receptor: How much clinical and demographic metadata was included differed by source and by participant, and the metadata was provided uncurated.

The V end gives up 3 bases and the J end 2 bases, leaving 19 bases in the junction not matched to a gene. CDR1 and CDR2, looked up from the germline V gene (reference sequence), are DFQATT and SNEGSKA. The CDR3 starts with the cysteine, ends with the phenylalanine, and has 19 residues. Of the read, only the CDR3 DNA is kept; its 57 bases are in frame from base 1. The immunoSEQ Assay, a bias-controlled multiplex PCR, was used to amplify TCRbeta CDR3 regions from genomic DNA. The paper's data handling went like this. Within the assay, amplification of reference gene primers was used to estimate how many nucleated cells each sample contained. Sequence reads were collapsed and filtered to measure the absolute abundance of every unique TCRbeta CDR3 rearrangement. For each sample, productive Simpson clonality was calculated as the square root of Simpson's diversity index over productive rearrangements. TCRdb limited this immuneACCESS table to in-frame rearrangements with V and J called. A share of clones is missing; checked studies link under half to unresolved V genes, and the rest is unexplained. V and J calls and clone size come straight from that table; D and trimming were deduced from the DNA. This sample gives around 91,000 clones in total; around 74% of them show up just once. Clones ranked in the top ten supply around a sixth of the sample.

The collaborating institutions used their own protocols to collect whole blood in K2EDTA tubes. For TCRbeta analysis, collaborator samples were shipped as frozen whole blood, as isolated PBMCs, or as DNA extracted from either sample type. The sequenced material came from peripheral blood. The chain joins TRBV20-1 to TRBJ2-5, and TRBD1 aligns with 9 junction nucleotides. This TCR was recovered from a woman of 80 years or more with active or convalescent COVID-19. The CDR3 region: CSASGPAGQGHGGQETQYF. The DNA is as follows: TGCAGTGCTAGTGGCCCCGCGGGACAGGGTCACGGGGGGCAAGAGACCCAGTACTTC.